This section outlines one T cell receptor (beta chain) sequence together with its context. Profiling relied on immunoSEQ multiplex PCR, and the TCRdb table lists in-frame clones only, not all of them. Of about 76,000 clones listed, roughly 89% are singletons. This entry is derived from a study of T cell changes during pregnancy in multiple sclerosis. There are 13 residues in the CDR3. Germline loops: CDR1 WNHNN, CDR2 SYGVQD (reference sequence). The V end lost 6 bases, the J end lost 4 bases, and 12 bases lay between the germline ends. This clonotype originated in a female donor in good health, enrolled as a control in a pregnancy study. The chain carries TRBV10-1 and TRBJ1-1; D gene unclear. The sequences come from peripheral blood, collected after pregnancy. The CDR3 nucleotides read TGCGCCAGCAGCGAACTAATGGGCACTGAAGCTTTCTTT. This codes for CASSELMGTEAFF.